This TCR beta chain originates from a study of blood T cells in healthy people across ages. Study-level results: A strong correlation between TCR beta diversity and naive T cell percentage was seen. Getting older went along with TCR beta diversity per million T cells dropping roughly linearly. More naive CD4+ cells and higher diversity marked long-lived donors relative to aged donors.

This CDR3 is 12 amino acids long. V lost 8 bases to trimming and J lost 0 bases, with 8 bases between them. The germline CDR1 and CDR2 sequences are MDHEN and SYDVKM. Combining a sample-barcoded 5' primer with a J-beta primer mix, a second PCR ran for roughly 6 to 11 cycles. Via MiXCR, TCRdb re-called the 5' RACE reads, giving one row per CDR3 protein. The repertoire holds more than 650,000 distinct CDR3 sequences, with approximately 55% as singletons. With regard to this clonotype: What it recognizes is unknown.

The receptor was isolated from a man aged 80 or over in good health. The sequenced sample was blood. V gene TRBV28 combines with J gene TRBJ2-7; D might be TRBD1 (6 bases). DNA for the CDR3: TGTGCCAGCGGACAGAGCTCCTACGAGCAGTACTTC. Its translation is CASGQSSYEQYF.